The entry below describes one T cell receptor beta chain. Its target is not known. TCRdb's table, derived via immunoSEQ multiplex PCR, lists solely in-frame clones and lacks some. Seen here are some 77,000 clones, about 90% observed once, and the top ten hold 0.69%. The data belong to a study of graft-versus-host responses after intestinal transplantation. Study details: Anti-thymocyte globulin was used for induction in all recipients, who then took tacrolimus and steroids for 3 to 4 years.

The CDR3 has 16 amino acids. The germline V gene has CDR1 SNHLY and CDR2 FYNNEI. The junction had 17 bases not matched to a gene; V was cut back by 6 bases and J by 9 bases. Whole-study findings and limits: Peak circulating GvH clone levels were associated with early post-transplant HvG declines. Within the allografts of patients who had graft-donor T cell macrochimerism, graft-versus-host to host-versus-graft clonal ratios were high.

This TCR was recovered from a human patient who received an intestinal transplant, so some T cells may come from the graft donor. Material: PBMCs, obtained 98 days after intestinal transplantation. The genes are TRBV2 and TRBJ2-3; TRBD1 matches 8 bases. In DNA form, the CDR3 reads TGTGCCAGCAGCGCCATACGGACAGGGCGAACGTCCACGCAGTATTTT. It specifies CASSAIRTGRTSTQYF.